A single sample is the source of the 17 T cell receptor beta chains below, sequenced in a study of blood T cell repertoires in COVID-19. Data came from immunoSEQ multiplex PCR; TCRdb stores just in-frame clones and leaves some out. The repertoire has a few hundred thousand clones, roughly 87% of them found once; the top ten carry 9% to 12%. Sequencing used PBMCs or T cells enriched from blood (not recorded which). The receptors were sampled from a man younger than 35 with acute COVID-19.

CDR3 loop: CASSEITSGGSSYEQYF. CDR3 DNA sequence: TGTGCCAGCAGTGAAATAACCTCAGGGGGGAGCTCCTACGAGCAGTACTTC. This chain uses TRBV2 with TRBJ2-7; D is possibly TRBD1 (7 bases). Germline V gives CDR1 SNHLY, CDR2 FYNNEI. The CDR3 extends over 17 amino acids. The ends were cut back, 2 bases at V and 0 bases at J, with 17 bases in the middle. The full variable domain, with the rest looked up from reference TRBV2 and TRBJ2-7, is EPEVTQTPSHQVTQMGQEVILRCVPISNHLYFYWYRQILGQKVEFLVSFYNNEISEKSEIFDDQFSVERPDGSNFTLKIRSTKLEDSAMYFCASSEITSGGSSYEQYFGPGTRLTVT.

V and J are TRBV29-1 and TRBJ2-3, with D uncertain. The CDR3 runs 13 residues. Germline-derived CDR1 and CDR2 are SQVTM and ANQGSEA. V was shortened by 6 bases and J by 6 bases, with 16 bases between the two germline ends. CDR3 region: CSVRLEADDTQYF. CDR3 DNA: TGCAGCGTCCGTCTAGAAGCAGACGATACGCAGTATTTT.

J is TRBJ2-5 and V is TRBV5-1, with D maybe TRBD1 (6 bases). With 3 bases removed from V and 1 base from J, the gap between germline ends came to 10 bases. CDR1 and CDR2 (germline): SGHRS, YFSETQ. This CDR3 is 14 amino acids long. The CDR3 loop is CASSSTGSQETQYF. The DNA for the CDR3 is TGCGCCAGCAGCTCTACAGGGAGCCAAGAGACCCAGTACTTC. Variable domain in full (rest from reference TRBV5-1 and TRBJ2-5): KAGVTQTPRYLIKTRGQQVTLSCSPISGHRSVSWYQQTPGQGLQFLFEYFSETQRNKGNFPGRFSGRQFSNSRSEMNVSTLELGDSALYLCASSSTGSQETQYFGPGTRLLVL.

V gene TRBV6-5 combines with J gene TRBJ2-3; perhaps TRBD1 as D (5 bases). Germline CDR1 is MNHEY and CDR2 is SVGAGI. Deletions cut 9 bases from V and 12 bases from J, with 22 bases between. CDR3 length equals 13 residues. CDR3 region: CARTVYMWWGQYF. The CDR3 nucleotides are TGTGCCAGGACAGTCTATATGTGGTGGGGACAGTATTTT.

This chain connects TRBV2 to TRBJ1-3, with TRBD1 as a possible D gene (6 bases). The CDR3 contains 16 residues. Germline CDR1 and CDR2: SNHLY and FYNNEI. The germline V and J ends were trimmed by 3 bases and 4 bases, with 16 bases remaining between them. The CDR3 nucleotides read TGTGCCAGCAGTGAGGAGACAGGCAGGAAAGGAAACACCATATATTTT. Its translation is CASSEETGRKGNTIYF.

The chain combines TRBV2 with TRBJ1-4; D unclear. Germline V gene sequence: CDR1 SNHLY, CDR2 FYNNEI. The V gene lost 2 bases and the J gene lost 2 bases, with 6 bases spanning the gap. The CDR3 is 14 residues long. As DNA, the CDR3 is TGTGCCAGCAGTGAACGGACTACTAATGAAAAACTGTTTTTT. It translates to CASSERTTNEKLFF.

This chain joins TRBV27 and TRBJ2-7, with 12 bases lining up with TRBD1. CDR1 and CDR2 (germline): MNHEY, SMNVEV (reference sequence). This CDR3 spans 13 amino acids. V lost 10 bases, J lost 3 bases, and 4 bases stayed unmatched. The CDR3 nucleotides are TGTGCCACCCGGGACAGGGGGCTCTACGAGCAGTACTTC. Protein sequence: CATRDRGLYEQYF.

CDR3 bases: TGCGCCAGCAGTGAGTCGGTGGGGGGAGGACCCACAGATACGCAGTATTTT. Translating it yields CASSESVGGGPTDTQYF. This chain links TRBV10-2 with TRBJ2-3; possibly TRBD2 for D (6 bases). CDR1 is WSHSY and CDR2 is SAAADI in the germline V gene. The V end was cut by 0 bases, the J end by 2 bases, with 15 bases between. This CDR3 spans 17 amino acids.

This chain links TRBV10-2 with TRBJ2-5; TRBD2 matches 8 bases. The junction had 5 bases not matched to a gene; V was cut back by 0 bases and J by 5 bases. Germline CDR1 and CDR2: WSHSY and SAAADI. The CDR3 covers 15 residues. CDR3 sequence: CASSESAGGGETQYF. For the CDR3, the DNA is TGCGCCAGCAGTGAGTCTGCGGGAGGAGGGGAGACCCAGTACTTC.

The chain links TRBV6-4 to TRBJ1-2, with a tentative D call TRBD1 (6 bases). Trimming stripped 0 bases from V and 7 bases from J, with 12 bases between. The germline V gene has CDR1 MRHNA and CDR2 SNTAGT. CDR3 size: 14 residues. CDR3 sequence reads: CASSDSAGGSGYTF. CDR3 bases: TGTGCCAGCAGTGACTCAGCTGGGGGCAGTGGCTACACCTTC.

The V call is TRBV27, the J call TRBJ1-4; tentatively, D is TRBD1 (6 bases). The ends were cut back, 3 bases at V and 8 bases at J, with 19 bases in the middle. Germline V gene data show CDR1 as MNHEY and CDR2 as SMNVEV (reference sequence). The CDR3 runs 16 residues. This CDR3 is CASSFSLGRGDEKLFF. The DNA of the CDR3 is TGTGCCAGCAGTTTTTCCCTTGGCAGGGGAGACGAAAAACTGTTTTTT.

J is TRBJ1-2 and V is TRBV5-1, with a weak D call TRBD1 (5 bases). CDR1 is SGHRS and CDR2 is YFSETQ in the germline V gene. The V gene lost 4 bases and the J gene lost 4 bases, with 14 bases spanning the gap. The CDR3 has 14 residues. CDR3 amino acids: CASSPQGPSYGYTF. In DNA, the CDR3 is TGCGCCAGCAGCCCCCAGGGCCCGAGCTATGGCTACACCTTC.

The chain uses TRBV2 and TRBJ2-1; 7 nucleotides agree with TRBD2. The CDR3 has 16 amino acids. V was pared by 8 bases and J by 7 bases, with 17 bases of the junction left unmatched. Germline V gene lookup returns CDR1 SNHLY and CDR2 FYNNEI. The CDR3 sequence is CASLLAELTPRNEQFF. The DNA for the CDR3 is TGTGCCAGCCTTCTAGCGGAACTTACCCCCAGGAATGAGCAGTTCTTC.

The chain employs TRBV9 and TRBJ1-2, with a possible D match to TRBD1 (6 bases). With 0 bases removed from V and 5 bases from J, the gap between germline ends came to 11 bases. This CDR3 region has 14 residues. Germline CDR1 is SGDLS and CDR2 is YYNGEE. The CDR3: CASSVATGLYGYTF. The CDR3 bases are TGTGCCAGCAGCGTAGCTACAGGGTTATATGGCTACACCTTC.

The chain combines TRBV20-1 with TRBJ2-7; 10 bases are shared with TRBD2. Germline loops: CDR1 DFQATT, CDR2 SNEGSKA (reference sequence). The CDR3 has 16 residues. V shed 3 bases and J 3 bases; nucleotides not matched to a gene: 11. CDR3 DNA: TGCAGTGCTAGTTTGGCTAGCGGGAGCTTCGGCTACGAGCAGTACTTC. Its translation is CSASLASGSFGYEQYF.

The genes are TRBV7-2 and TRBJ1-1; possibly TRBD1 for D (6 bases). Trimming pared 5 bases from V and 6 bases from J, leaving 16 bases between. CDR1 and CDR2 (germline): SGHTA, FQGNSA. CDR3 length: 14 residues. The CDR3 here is CASSPIQGIAEAFF. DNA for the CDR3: TGTGCCAGCAGCCCAATCCAGGGGATCGCTGAAGCTTTCTTT.

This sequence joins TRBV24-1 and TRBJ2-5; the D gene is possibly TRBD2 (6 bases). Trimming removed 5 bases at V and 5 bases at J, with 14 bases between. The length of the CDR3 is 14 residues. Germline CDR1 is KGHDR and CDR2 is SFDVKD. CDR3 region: CATSAVGAGETQYF. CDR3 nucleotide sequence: TGTGCCACCAGTGCCGTGGGCGCGGGGGAGACCCAGTACTTC.